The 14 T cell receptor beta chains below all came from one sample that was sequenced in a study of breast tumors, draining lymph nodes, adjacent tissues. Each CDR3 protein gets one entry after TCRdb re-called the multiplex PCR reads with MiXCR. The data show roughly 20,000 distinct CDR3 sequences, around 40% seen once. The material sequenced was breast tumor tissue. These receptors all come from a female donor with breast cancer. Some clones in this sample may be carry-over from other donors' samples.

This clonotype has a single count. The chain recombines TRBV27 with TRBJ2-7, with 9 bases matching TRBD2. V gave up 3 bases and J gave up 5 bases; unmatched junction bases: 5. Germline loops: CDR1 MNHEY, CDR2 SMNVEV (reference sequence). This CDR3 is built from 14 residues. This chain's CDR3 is CASSFLAGGHEQYF. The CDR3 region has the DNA TGTGCCAGCAGTTTCCTCGCGGGAGGGCACGAGCAGTACTTC.

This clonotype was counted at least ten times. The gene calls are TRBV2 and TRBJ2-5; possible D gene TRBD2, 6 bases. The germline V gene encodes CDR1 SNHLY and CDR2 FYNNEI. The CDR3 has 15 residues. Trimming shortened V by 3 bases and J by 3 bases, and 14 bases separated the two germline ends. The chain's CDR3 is CASSEEGAGKETQYF. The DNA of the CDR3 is TGTGCCAGCAGTGAGGAGGGCGCGGGAAAAGAGACCCAGTACTTC.

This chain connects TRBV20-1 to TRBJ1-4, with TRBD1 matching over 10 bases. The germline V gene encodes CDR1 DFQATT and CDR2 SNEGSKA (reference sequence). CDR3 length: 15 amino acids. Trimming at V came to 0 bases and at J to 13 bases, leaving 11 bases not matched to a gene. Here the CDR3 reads CSARDSGTGVERLFF. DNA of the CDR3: TGCAGTGCTAGAGACTCCGGGACAGGGGTAGAGAGACTGTTTTTT.

The CDR3, as DNA: TGTGCCAGTAATATCAAGGCGGGCACAGATACGCAGTATTTT. Amino acids: CASNIKAGTDTQYF. The J gene is TRBJ2-3, the V gene TRBV19, with D unclear. Germline V gene data show CDR1 as LNHDA and CDR2 as SQIVND (reference sequence). Trimming removed 7 bases at V and 1 base at J, with 12 bases between. The CDR3 has 14 residues.

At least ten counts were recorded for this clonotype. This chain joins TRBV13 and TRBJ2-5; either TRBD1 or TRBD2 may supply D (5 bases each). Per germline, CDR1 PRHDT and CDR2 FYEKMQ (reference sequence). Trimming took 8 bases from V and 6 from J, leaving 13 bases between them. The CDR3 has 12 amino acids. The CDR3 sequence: CASSREGQTQYF. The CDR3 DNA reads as TGTGCCAGCTCGAGAGAGGGGCAGACCCAGTACTTC.

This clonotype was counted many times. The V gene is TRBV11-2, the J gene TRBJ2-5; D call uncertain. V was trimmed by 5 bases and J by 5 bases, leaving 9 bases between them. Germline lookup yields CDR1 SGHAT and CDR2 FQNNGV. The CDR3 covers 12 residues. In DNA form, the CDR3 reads TGTGCCAGCAGCCCTCTATCTGAGACCCAGTACTTC. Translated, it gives CASSPLSETQYF.

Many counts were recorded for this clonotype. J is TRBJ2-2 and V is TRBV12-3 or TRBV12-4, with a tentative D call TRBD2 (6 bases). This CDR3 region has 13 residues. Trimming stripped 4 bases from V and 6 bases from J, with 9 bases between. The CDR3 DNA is TGTGCCAGCAGTTCACGGGAGTCCGGGGAGCTGTTTTTT. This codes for CASSSRESGELFF.

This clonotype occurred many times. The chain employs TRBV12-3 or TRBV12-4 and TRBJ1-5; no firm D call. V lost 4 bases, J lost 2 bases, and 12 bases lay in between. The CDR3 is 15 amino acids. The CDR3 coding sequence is TGTGCCAGCAGTTCAGGACTGCGGGGCAATCAGCCCCAGCATTTT. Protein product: CASSSGLRGNQPQHF.

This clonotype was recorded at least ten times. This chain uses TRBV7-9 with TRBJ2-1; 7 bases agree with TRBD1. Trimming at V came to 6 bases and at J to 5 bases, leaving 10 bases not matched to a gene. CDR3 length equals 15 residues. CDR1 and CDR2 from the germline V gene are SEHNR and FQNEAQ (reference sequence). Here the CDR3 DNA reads TGTGCCAGCAGATCAGGACAGGCGATAAACAATGAGCAGTTCTTC. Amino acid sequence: CASRSGQAINNEQFF.

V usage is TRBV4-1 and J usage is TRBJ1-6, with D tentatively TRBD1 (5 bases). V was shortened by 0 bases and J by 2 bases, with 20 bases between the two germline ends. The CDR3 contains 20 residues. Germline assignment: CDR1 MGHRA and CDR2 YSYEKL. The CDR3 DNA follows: TGCGCCAGCAGCCAAGATGGTTCTAAAACGGGGGGAACCTATAATTCACCCCTCCACTTT. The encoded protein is CASSQDGSKTGGTYNSPLHF.

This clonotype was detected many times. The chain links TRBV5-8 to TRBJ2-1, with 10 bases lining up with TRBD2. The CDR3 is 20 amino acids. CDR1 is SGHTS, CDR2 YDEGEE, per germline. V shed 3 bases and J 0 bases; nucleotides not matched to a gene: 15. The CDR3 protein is CASSYASLAGAPSSYNEQFF. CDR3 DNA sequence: TGTGCCAGCAGCTACGCCTCGCTAGCGGGAGCCCCTAGCTCCTACAATGAGCAGTTCTTC.

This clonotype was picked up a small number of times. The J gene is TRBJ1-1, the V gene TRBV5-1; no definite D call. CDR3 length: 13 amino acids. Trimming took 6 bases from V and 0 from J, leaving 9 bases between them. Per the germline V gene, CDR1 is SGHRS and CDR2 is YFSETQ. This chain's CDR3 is CASKQNMNTEAFF. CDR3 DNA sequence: TGCGCCAGCAAACAGAACATGAACACTGAAGCTTTCTTT.

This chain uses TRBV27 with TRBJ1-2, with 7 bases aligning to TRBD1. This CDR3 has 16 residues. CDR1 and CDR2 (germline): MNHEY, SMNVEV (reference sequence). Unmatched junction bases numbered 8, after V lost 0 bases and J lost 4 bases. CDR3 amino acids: CASSLSEGTESYGYTF. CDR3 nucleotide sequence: TGTGCCAGCAGTTTATCAGAGGGGACAGAGAGCTATGGCTACACCTTC.

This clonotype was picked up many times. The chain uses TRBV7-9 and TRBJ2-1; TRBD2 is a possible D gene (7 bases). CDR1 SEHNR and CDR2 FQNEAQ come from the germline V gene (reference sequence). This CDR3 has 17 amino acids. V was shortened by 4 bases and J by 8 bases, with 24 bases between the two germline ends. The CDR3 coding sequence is TGTGCCAGCAGCTCTAGGGGGGGACGGAGCTTCACGGATGAGCAGTTCTTC. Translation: CASSSRGGRSFTDEQFF. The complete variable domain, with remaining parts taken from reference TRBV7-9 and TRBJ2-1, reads DTGVSQNPRHKITKRGQNVTFRCDPISEHNRLYWYRQTLGQGPEFLTYFQNEAQLEKSRLLSDRFSAERPKGSFSTLEIQRTEQGDSAMYLCASSSRGGRSFTDEQFFGPGTRLTVL.